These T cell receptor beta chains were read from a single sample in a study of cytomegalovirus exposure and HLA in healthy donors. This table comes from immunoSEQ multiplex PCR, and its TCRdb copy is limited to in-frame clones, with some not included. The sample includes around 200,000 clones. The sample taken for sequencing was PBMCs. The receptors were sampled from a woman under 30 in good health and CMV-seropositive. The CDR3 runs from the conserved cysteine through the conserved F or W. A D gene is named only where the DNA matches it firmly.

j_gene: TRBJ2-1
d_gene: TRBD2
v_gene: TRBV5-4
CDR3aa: CASSYPGTSLDEQFF
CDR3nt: TGTGCCAGCAGCTATCCCGGGACTAGTCTCGATGAGCAGTTCTTC

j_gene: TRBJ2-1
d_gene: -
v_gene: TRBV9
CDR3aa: CASSVADFYNEQFF
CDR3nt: TGTGCCAGCAGCGTAGCTGACTTTTACAATGAGCAGTTCTTC

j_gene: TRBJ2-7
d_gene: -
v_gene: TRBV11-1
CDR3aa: CASSPRVSQLHEQYF
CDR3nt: TGTGCCAGCAGCCCCCGGGTCAGCCAGCTCCACGAGCAGTACTTC

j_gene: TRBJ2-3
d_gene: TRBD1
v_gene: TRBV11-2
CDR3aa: CASRSMGQGTDTQYF
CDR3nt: TGTGCCAGCAGATCGATGGGACAGGGCACAGATACGCAGTATTTT

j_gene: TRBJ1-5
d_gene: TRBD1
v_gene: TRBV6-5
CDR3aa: CASSAGGRSNQPQHF
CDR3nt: TGTGCCAGCAGCGCAGGGGGACGGAGCAATCAGCCCCAGCATTTT

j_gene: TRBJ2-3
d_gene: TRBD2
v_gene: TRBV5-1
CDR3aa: CASSLAAGGAGDTQYF
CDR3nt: TGCGCCAGCAGCTTGGCAGCGGGGGGCGCTGGAGATACGCAGTATTTT

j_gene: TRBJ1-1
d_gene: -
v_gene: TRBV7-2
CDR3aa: CASSLVGGGTEAFF
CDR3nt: TGTGCCAGCAGCTTAGTGGGGGGAGGAACTGAAGCTTTCTTT

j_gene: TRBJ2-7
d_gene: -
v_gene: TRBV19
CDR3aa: CASSTALGGYEQYF
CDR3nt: TGTGCCAGTAGTACCGCATTGGGAGGCTACGAGCAGTACTTC

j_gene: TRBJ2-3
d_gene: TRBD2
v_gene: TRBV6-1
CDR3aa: CASCSGGPSDTQYF
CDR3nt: TGTGCCAGCTGTTCGGGAGGGCCCTCAGATACGCAGTATTTT

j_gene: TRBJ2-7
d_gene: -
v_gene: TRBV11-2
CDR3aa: CASSLGTNAEQYF
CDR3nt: TGTGCCAGCAGCTTAGGGACTAACGCGGAGCAGTACTTC

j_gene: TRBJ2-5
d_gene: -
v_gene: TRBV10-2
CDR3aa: CASSELGIEETQYF
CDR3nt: TGCGCCAGCAGTGAGCTCGGGATAGAAGAGACCCAGTACTTC

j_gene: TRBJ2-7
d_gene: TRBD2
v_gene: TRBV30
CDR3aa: CAWRRTSGGAYEQYF
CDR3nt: TGTGCCTGGAGACGTACTAGCGGGGGAGCCTACGAGCAGTACTTC

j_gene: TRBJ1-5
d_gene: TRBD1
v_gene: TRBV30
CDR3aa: CAWSETGYQPQHF
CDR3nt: TGTGCCTGGAGTGAGACAGGGTATCAGCCCCAGCATTTT

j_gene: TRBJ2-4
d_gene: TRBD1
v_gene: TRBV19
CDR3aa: CASSRDRGRRLLSKNIQYF
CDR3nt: TGTGCCAGTAGCCGGGACAGGGGGCGGCGGCTTCTTTCCAAAAACATTCAGTACTTC

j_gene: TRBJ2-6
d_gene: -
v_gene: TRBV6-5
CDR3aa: CASSYSPGGANVLTF
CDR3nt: TGTGCCAGCAGTTACTCCCCCGGGGGGGCCAACGTCCTGACTTTC

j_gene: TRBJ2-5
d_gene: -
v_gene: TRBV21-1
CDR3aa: CASSKLTRQGQETQYF
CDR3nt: TGTGCCAGCAGCAAATTGACCCGACAGGGGCAAGAGACCCAGTACTTC

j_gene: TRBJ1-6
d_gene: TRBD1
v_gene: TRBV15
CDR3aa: CATSRGQGRYNSPLHF
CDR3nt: TGTGCCACCAGCAGGGGACAGGGGAGGTATAATTCACCCCTCCACTTT

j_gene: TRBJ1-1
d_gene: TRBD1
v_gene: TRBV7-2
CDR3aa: CASSSDRVTEAFF
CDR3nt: TGTGCCAGCAGCTCCGACAGGGTCACTGAAGCTTTCTTT

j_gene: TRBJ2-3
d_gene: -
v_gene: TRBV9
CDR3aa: CASSPFGATDTQYF
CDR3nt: TGTGCCAGCAGCCCGTTTGGGGCCACAGATACGCAGTATTTT

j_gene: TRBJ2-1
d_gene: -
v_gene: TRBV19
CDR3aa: CASSIVGVTDNEQFF
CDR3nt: TGTGCCAGTAGTATAGTCGGGGTTACGGACAATGAGCAGTTCTTC

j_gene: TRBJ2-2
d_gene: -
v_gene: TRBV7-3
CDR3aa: CARGQRQGGTGELFF
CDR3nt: TGTGCCAGGGGGCAGAGGCAGGGTGGCACCGGGGAGCTGTTTTTT

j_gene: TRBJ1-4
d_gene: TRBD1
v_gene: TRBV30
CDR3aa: CAWRLSGGGEKLFF
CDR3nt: TGTGCCTGGAGATTGTCAGGGGGTGGTGAAAAACTGTTTTTT

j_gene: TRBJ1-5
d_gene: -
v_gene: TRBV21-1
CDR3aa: CASSNLSGGKLTDNQPQHF
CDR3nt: TGTGCCAGCTCAAATCTCTCCGGGGGAAAATTGACTGATAATCAGCCCCAGCATTTT

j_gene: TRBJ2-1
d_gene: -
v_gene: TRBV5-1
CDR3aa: CASSLEYGTYNEQFF
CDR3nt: TGCGCCAGCAGCTTGGAGTACGGGACCTACAATGAGCAGTTCTTC

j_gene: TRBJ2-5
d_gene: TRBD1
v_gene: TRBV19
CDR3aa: CASSRRQGATETQYF
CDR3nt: TGTGCCAGTAGCCGCCGGCAGGGGGCAACAGAGACCCAGTACTTC

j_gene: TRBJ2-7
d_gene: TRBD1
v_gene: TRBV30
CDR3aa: CAWRKTGSYEQYF
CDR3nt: TGTGCCTGGAGAAAGACAGGGAGCTACGAGCAGTACTTC

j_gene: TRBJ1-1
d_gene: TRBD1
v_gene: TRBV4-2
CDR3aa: CASSRTGQEAFF
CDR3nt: TGTGCCAGCAGCCGGACAGGGCAGGAAGCTTTCTTT

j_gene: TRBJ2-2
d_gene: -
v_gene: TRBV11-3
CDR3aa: CASSPPRWENQNTGELFF
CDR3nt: TGTGCCAGCAGCCCCCCAAGGTGGGAGAACCAGAACACCGGGGAGCTGTTTTTT

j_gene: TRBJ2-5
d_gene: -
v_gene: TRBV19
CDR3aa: CASTLVARETQYF
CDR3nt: TGTGCCAGTACCCTCGTAGCTAGAGAGACCCAGTACTTC

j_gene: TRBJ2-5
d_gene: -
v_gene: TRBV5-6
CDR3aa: CASSAVRQETQYF
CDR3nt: TGTGCCAGCAGCGCGGTTCGGCAAGAGACCCAGTACTTC

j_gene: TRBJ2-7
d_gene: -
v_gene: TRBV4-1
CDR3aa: CASSQDGKDFSFPQYF
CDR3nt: TGCGCCAGCAGCCAAGATGGAAAGGACTTCTCCTTCCCGCAGTACTTC

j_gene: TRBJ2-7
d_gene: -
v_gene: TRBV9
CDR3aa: CASSVGSSYEQYF
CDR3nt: TGTGCCAGCAGCGTCGGGTCCTCCTACGAGCAGTACTTC

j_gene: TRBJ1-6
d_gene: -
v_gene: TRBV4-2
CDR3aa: CASSQQGGEDSPLHF
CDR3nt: TGTGCCAGCAGCCAGCAGGGAGGGGAAGATTCACCCCTCCACTTT

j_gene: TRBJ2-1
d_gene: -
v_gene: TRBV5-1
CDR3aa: CASSLGGPSSYNEQFF
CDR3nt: TGCGCCAGCAGCTTGGGCGGGCCGAGCTCCTACAATGAGCAGTTCTTC

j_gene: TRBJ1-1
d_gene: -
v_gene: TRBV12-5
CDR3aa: CASGLVLAGKNTEAFF
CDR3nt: TGTGCTAGTGGTTTGGTACTCGCGGGGAAGAACACTGAAGCTTTCTTT

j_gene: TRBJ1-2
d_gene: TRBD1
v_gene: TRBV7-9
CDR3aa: CASSAGQGSGYTF
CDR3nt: TGTGCCAGCAGCGCCGGACAGGGGAGTGGCTACACCTTC

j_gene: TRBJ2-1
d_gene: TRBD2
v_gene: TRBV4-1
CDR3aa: CASSQDGGGREQFF
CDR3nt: TGCGCCAGCAGCCAAGATGGCGGGGGGCGTGAGCAGTTCTTC

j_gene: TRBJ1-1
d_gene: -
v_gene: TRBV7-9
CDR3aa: CASSVQGKATEAFF
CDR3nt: TGTGCCAGCAGCGTGCAGGGGAAGGCCACTGAAGCTTTCTTT

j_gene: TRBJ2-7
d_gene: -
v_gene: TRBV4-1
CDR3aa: CASSPSPGEQYF
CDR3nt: TGCGCCAGCAGCCCCTCTCCAGGCGAGCAGTACTTC

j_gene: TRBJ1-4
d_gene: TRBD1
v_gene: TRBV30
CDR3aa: CAGQRDRVNEKLFF
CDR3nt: TGTGCCGGCCAAAGGGACAGGGTAAATGAAAAACTGTTTTTT

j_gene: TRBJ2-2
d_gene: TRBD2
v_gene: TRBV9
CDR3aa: CASSVSGGVMTGELFF
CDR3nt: TGTGCCAGCAGCGTTAGCGGGGGGGTTATGACCGGGGAGCTGTTTTTT

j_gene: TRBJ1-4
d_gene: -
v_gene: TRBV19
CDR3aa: CASSRQTTNEKLFF
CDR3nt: TGTGCCAGTAGTCGACAGACAACTAATGAAAAACTGTTTTTT

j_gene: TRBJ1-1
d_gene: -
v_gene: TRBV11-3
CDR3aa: CASSSGGSTEAFF
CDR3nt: TGTGCCAGCAGCTCGGGGGGGAGCACTGAAGCTTTCTTT

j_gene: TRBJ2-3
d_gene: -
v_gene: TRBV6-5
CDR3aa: CASSYGTPTDTQYF
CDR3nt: TGTGCCAGCAGTTACGGGACACCCACAGATACGCAGTATTTT

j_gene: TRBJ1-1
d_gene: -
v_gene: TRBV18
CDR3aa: CASSPTENTEAFF
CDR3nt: TGTGCCAGCTCACCGACGGAGAACACTGAGGCTTTCTTT

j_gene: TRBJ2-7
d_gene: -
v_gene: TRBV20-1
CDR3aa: CSVARAYEQYF
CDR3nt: TGCAGTGTCGCCAGGGCCTACGAGCAGTACTTC

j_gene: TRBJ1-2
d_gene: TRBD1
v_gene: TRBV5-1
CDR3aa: CASSPGQGLTNYGYTF
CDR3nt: TGCGCCAGCAGCCCCGGACAGGGGCTTACTAACTATGGCTACACCTTC

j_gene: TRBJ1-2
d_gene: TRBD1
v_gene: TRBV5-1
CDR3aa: CASSQGTGGEFSYGYTF
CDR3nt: TGCGCCAGCAGCCAGGGGACAGGGGGCGAGTTCAGCTATGGCTACACCTTC

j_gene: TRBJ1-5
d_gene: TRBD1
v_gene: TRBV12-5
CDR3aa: CASGFWDREGQPQHF
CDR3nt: TGTGCTAGTGGTTTTTGGGACAGGGAAGGACAGCCCCAGCATTTT